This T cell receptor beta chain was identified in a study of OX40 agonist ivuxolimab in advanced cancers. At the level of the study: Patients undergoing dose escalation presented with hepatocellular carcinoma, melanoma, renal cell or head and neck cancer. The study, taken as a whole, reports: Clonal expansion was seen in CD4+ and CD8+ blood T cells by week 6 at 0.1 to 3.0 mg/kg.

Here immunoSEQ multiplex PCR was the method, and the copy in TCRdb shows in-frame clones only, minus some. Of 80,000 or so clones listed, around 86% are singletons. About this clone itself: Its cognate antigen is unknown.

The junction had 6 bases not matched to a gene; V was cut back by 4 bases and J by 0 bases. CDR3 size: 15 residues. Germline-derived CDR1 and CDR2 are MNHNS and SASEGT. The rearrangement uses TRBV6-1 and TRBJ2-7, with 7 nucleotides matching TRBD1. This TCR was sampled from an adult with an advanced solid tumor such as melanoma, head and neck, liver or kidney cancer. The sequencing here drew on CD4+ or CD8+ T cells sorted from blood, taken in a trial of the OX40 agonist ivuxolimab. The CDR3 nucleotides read TGTGCCAGCAGTGCTGTGGGACAGTACTCCTACGAGCAGTACTTC. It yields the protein CASSAVGQYSYEQYF.